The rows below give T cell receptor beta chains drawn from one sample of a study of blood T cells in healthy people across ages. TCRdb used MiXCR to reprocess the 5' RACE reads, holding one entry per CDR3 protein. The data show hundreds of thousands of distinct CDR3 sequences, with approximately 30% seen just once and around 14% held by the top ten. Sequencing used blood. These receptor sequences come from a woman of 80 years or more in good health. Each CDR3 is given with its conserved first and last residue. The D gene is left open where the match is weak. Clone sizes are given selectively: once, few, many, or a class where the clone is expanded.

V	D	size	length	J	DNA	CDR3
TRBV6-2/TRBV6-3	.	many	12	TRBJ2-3	TGTGCCAGACATTATAGCACAGATACGCAGTATTTT	CARHYSTDTQYF
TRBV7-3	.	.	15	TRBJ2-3	TGTGCCAGCAGCTTAGTCAGAGCACCCACAGATACGCAGTATTTT	CASSLVRAPTDTQYF
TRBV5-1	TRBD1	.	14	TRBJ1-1	TGCGCCAGCAGCTCCACAGGGGCGGGCGCTGAAGCTTTCTTT	CASSSTGAGAEAFF
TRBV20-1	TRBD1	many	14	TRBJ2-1	TGCAGTGCACCCGGACAGGGCGGCGCGGGGGAGCAGTTCTTC	CSAPGQGGAGEQFF
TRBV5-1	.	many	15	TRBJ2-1	TGCGCCAGCAGCTTGGGGACCAGGACTCTAGATGAGCAGTTCTTC	CASSLGTRTLDEQFF
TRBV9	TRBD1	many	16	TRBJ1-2	TGTGCCAGCAGCACCTCGGACAGGGGCCGGAGGTATGGCTACACCTTC	CASSTSDRGRRYGYTF
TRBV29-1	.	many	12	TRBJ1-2	TGCAGCTCCCTGGTGGGGCTTGATGGCTACACCTTC	CSSLVGLDGYTF
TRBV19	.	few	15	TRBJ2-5	TGTGCCAGCGCCCTAACCGGGACAACAAAAGAGACCCAGTACTTC	CASALTGTTKETQYF
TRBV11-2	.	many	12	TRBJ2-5	TGTGCCAGCAGCTTGGCCGGGCAGACCCAGTACTTC	CASSLAGQTQYF
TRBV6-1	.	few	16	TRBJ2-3	TGTGCCAGCACCCCAAGGGCAGGGGCCAGCACAGATACGCAGTATTTT	CASTPRAGASTDTQYF
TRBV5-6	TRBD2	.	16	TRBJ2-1	TGTGCCAGCAGCGCACCGGAAGGACTAGACCCAAATGAGCAGTTCTTC	CASSAPEGLDPNEQFF
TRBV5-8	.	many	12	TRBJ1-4	TGTGCCAGCAGCCCATATGGAGAAAAACTGTTTTTT	CASSPYGEKLFF
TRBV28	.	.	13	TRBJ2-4	TGTGCCGTGGGAGGCCTAGCCAAAAACATTCAGTACTTC	CAVGGLAKNIQYF
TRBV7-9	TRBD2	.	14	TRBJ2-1	TGTGCCAGCAGCCAGGGACTAGCGATCAATGAGCAGTTCTTC	CASSQGLAINEQFF
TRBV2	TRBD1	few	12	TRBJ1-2	TGTGCCAGCCGACAGGGCCACTATGGCTACACCTTC	CASRQGHYGYTF
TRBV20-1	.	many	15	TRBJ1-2	TGCAGTGCTAGAGATCACGGGACTCGGGGCTATGGCTACACCTTC	CSARDHGTRGYGYTF
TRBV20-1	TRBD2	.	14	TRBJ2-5	TGCAGTGCTAGAAGAGCGGGGCGGAAAGAGACCCAGTACTTC	CSARRAGRKETQYF
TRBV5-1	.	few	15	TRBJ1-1	TGCGCCAGCAGCTTGAGAGGGACCAAGAACACTGAAGCTTTCTTT	CASSLRGTKNTEAFF
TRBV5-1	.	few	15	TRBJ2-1	TGCGCCAGCAGCTTGGATATTGGGGGGCCCGATGAGCAGTTCTTC	CASSLDIGGPDEQFF
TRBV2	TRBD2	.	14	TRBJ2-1	TGTGCCAGCAGGGAGCCGGGACTACAAGAGACCCAGTTCTTC	CASREPGLQETQFF
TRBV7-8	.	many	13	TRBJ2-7	TGTGCCAGCAGCTTGCACAGAATCTACGAGCAGTACTTC	CASSLHRIYEQYF
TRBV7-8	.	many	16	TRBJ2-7	TGTGCCAGCAGCTCTCAGGGCAGAGACTTACACTACGAGCAGTACTTC	CASSSQGRDLHYEQYF
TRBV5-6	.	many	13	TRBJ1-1	TGTGCCAGCAGTGGCGGCTTGAACACTGAAGCTTTCTTT	CASSGGLNTEAFF
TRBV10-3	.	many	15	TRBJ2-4	TGTGCCATCAGTGTGGACCAAGAAGCCAAAAACATTCAGTACTTC	CAISVDQEAKNIQYF
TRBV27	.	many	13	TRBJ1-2	TGTGCCAGCAGTCCAGAGGGGAACTATGGCTACACCTTC	CASSPEGNYGYTF
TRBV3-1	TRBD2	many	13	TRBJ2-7	TGTGCCAGCAGCCGCGGGACTAGCAGCGAGCAGTACTTC	CASSRGTSSEQYF